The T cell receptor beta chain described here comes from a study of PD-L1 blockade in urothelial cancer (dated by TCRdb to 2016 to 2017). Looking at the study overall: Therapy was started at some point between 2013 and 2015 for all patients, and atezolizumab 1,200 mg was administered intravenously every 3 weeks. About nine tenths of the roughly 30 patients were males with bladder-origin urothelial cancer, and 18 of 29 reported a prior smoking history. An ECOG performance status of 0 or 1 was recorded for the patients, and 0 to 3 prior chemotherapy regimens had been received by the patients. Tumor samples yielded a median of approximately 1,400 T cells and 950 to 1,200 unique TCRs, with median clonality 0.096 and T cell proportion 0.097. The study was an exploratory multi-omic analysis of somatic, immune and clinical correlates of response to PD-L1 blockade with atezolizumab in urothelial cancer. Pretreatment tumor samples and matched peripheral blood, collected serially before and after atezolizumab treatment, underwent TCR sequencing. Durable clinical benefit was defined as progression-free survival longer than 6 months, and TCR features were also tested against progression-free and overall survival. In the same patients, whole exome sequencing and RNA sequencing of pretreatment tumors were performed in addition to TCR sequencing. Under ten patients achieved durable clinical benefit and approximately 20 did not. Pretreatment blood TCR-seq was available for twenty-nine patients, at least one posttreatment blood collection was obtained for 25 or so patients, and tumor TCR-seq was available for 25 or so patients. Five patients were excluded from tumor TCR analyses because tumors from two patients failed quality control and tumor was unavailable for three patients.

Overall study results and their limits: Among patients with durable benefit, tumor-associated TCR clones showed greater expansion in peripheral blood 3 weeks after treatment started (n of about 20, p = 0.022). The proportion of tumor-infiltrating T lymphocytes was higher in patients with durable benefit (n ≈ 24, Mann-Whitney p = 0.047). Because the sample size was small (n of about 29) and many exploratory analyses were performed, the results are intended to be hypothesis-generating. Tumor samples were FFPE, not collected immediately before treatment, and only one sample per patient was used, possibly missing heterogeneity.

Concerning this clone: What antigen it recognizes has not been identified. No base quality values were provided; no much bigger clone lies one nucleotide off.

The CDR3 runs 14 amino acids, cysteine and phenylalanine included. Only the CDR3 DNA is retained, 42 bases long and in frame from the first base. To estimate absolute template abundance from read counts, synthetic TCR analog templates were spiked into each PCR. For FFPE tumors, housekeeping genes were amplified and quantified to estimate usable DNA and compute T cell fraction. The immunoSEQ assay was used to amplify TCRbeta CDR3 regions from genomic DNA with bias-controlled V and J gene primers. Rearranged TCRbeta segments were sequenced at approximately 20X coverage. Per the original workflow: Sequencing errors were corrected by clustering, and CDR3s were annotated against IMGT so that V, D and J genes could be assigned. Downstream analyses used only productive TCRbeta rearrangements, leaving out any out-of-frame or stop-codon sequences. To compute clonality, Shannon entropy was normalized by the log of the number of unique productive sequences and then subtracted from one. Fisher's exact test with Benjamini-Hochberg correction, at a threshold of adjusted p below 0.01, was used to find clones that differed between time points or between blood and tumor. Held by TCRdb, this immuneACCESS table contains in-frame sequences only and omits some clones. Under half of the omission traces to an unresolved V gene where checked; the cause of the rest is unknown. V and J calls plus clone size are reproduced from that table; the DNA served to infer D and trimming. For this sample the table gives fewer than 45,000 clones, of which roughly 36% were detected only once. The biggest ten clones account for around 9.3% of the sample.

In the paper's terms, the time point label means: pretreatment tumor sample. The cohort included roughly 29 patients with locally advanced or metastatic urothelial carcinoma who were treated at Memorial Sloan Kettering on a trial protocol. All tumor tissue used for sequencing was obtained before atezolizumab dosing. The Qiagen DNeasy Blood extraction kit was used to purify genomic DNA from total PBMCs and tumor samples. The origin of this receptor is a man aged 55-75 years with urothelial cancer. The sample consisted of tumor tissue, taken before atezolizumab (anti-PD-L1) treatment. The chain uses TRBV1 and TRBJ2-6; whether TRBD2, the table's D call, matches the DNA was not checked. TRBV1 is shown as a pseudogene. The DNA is TGCGCCAGCAGCCAAGATACTGGGGCCAACGTCCTGACTTTC. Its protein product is CASSQDTGANVLTF.